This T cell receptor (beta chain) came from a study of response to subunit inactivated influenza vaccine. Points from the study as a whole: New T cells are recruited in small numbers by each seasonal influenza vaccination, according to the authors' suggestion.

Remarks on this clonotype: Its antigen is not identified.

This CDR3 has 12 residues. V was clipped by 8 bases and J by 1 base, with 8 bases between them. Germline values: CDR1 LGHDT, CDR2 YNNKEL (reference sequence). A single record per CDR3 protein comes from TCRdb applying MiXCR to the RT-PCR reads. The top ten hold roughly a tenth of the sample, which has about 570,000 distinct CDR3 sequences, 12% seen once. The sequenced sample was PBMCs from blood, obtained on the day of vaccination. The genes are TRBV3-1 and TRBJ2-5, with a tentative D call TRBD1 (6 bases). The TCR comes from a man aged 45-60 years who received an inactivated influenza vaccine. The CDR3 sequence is CASLGAQETQYF. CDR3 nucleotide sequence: TGTGCCAGCCTGGGGGCCCAAGAGACCCAGTACTTC.